The 11 T cell receptor beta chains reported below all come from one sample, sequenced in a study of CD8 T cells in ankylosing spondylitis. Each CDR3 protein is one row after TCRdb ran MiXCR on the 5' RACE reads. Altogether roughly 700,000 distinct CDR3 sequences are present, around a fifth being singletons, with the ten largest covering under 20%. Points from the study as a whole: Eight or nine highly homologous variants made up a TCR beta motif that seemed to typify ankylosing spondylitis blood.

No antigen has been identified for these receptors. The source material was blood, either unsorted or a sorted T cell fraction (not recorded which). The receptor source for this set is a male donor with ankylosing spondylitis.

J is TRBJ2-2 and V is TRBV5-1; D gene unclear. Trimming cost V 0 bases and J 2 bases, with 8 bases left between them. Germline V lookup: CDR1 SGHRS, CDR2 YFSETQ. The CDR3 contains 15 residues. CDR3 sequence reads: CASSLGHLNTGELFF. The DNA for the CDR3 is TGCGCCAGCAGCTTGGGACATCTTAACACCGGGGAGCTGTTTTTT.

This sequence joins TRBV5-8 and TRBJ2-2, with D hard to call. The CDR3 is made up of 15 amino acids. Germline lookup yields CDR1 SGHTS and CDR2 YDEGEE. Trimming stripped 6 bases from V and 0 bases from J, with 12 bases between. The CDR3 DNA follows: TGTGCCAGCAACGAACGGGCCGCGAACACCGGGGAGCTGTTTTTT. This sequence encodes CASNERAANTGELFF.

In its sample, this clonotype was seen a few times. This chain uses TRBV5-1 with TRBJ1-1; D call uncertain. CDR1 is SGHRS, CDR2 YFSETQ, per germline. The V end was cut by 4 bases, the J end by 4 bases, with 17 bases between. This CDR3 has 15 amino acids. CDR3 sequence: CASSIRHQRSTEAFF. The CDR3 DNA reads TGCGCCAGCAGCATTAGACACCAAAGGAGCACTGAAGCTTTCTTT.

This clonotype has just one count. The V call is TRBV6-2 or TRBV6-3, the J call TRBJ2-5; D is unclear. Between the trimmed V and J ends, which lost 5 bases and 5 bases, there was a span of 15 bases. This CDR3 comprises 14 residues. Germline V CDR1 and CDR2: MNHEY, SVGEGT. The CDR3 region is CASSESTIRETQYF. The DNA for the CDR3 is TGTGCCAGCAGTGAGTCCACGATCCGGGAGACCCAGTACTTC.

The chain has TRBV7-9 and TRBJ2-7; maybe TRBD2 (7 bases). The germline V and J ends were trimmed by 2 bases and 1 base, with 15 bases remaining between them. Per the germline V gene, CDR1 is SEHNR and CDR2 is FQNEAQ (reference sequence). This CDR3 spans 16 amino acids. For the CDR3, the DNA is TGTGCCAGCAGCTTAAGTACGGGGGGCCAATCCTACGAGCAGTACTTC. Its translation: CASSLSTGGQSYEQYF.

This clonotype was detected a few times. This chain uses TRBV7-2 with TRBJ2-7, with D hard to call. The CDR3 has 12 residues. Germline V CDR1 and CDR2: SGHTA, FQGNSA. The germline V and J ends were trimmed by 5 bases and 5 bases, with 10 bases remaining between them. The CDR3 nucleotides read TGTGCCAGCAGCCCCTTTAGGGACGAGCAGTACTTC. Amino acid sequence: CASSPFRDEQYF.

The rearrangement joins TRBV4-3 to TRBJ2-3; D gene ambiguous. This CDR3 has 13 residues. In germline, CDR1 is LGHNA, CDR2 YSLEER. The V gene lost 4 bases and the J gene lost 5 bases, with 10 bases spanning the gap. This CDR3 reads CASSPANKDTQYF. CDR3 coding DNA: TGCGCCAGCAGCCCAGCAAATAAAGATACGCAGTATTTT.

The V call is TRBV4-2, the J call TRBJ2-2; D may be TRBD2 (6 bases). The CDR3 consists of 16 residues. CDR1 is LGHNA, CDR2 YNFKEQ, per germline. Trimming stripped 2 bases from V and 1 base from J, with 11 bases between. The CDR3 coding sequence is TGTGCCAGCAGCCAATTCGGCGGGATGAACACCGGGGAGCTGTTTTTT. It yields the protein CASSQFGGMNTGELFF.

The V call is TRBV18, the J call TRBJ1-4; D ambiguous. The CDR3 is made up of 13 amino acids. V gave up 1 base and J gave up 4 bases, with 4 bases separating them. The V gene's germline CDR1 is KGHSH and CDR2 LQKENI. CDR3 DNA sequence: TGTGCCAGCTCACCACAGCATAATGAAAAACTGTTTTTT. This codes for CASSPQHNEKLFF.

The chain joins TRBV10-3 to TRBJ2-7; tentative D call: TRBD1 (7 bases). The ends were cut back, 2 bases at V and 2 bases at J, with 13 bases in the middle. Looked up from germline, CDR1 is ENHRY and CDR2 is SYGVKD. This CDR3 is 15 amino acids long. The CDR3 DNA reads as TGTGCCATCAGTGAGGCCGCGGGACAGCCCTACGAGCAGTACTTC. Translation gives CAISEAAGQPYEQYF.

The chain recombines TRBV27 with TRBJ2-5; 8 nucleotides match TRBD1. V trimming: 0 bases; J trimming: 5 bases; junction bases outside the gene matches: 5. Per germline, CDR1 MNHEY and CDR2 SMNVEV (reference sequence). The CDR3 has 15 amino acids. The CDR3 DNA reads TGTGCCAGCAGTTTATCGCAGGGGGCGGGTGAGACCCAGTACTTC. Translated, it gives CASSLSQGAGETQYF.